The subject of this entry is one TCR beta chain. The CDR3 totals 16 residues. V lost 8 bases to trimming and J lost 7 bases; unmatched junction nucleotides: 16. The germline V gene has CDR1 SNHLY and CDR2 FYNNEI. Authors' processing steps: How many nucleated cells were present was estimated from reference gene primer amplification. This table comes from immunoSEQ multiplex PCR, and its TCRdb copy is limited to in-frame clones, with some not included. V, J and clone size reflect that table, while D and trimming were determined from the DNA. The sample holds under 50,000 clones, around 77% seen once. This specimen comes from a study of blood T cell repertoires in COVID-19. Study details: The study drew acute and convalescent COVID-19 samples from the United States, Italy and Spain.

The receptor comes from a man older than 75 with active or convalescent COVID-19. Source material: peripheral blood. The chain has TRBV2 and TRBJ2-1; the match to TRBD1 covers 8 bases. CDR3 coding DNA: TGTGCCAGCGGCATAGGTCGGACAGGGAGAAGGAATGAGCAGTTCTTC. Protein sequence: CASGIGRTGRRNEQFF.